This entry lists 27 T cell receptor beta chains sequenced from one sample in a study of cytomegalovirus exposure and HLA in healthy donors. Primers for the PCR totalled 60 Vbeta and 13 Jbeta. Produced via immunoSEQ multiplex PCR; TCRdb's table is partial and in-frame only. The sample has about 160,000 clones; 55% to 75% are singletons. Source material: PBMCs. The origin of the receptors is a woman in her sixties or seventies in good health and CMV-seropositive.

J is TRBJ2-7 and V is TRBV11-2, with 9 bases fitting TRBD1. V shed 5 bases and J 1 base; nucleotides not matched to a gene: 18. This CDR3 has 19 residues. The germline CDR1 and CDR2 sequences are SGHAT and FQNNGV. Here the CDR3 DNA reads TGTGCCAGCAGCACACCCGGGACAGGGTGGGAAGCATCGTCCTACGAGCAGTACTTC. This gives the protein CASSTPGTGWEASSYEQYF.

The V call is TRBV27, the J call TRBJ2-3, with D uncertain. The CDR3 extends over 16 amino acids. The germline V and J ends were trimmed by 3 bases and 2 bases, with 15 bases remaining between them. CDR1 is MNHEY, CDR2 SMNVEV, per germline (reference sequence). CDR3 sequence: CASSFPVGSYTDTQYF. In DNA form, the CDR3 reads TGTGCCAGCAGTTTTCCCGTGGGTAGCTACACAGATACGCAGTATTTT.

V is TRBV20-1 and J is TRBJ2-1; D is ambiguous. Trimming removed 8 bases from V and 6 bases from J, with 11 bases in between. CDR1 and CDR2 (germline): DFQATT, SNEGSKA (reference sequence). The CDR3 spans 11 residues. The CDR3 is CSITRINEQFF. Here the CDR3 DNA reads TGCAGTATCACTCGCATCAATGAGCAGTTCTTC.

The V and J genes are TRBV2 and TRBJ1-5; 11 bases fit TRBD1. Germline V CDR1 and CDR2: SNHLY, FYNNEI. V was clipped by 6 bases and J by 6 bases; unmatched bases: 7. The CDR3 has 15 amino acids. The CDR3 loop reads CASSPRTGGGQPQHF. CDR3 in DNA: TGTGCCAGCAGCCCGAGGACAGGGGGCGGTCAGCCCCAGCATTTT. The full variable domain, completed using reference TRBV2 and TRBJ1-5, is EPEVTQTPSHQVTQMGQEVILRCVPISNHLYFYWYRQILGQKVEFLVSFYNNEISEKSEIFDDQFSVERPDGSNFTLKIRSTKLEDSAMYFCASSPRTGGGQPQHFGDGTRLSIL.

The V gene is TRBV18, the J gene TRBJ1-2; 11 nucleotides match TRBD1. Germline-derived CDR1 and CDR2 are KGHSH and LQKENI. The CDR3 extends over 15 amino acids. With V trimmed by 0 bases and J by 4 bases, 1 base remained unmatched. The CDR3 reads CASSPPGTGGYGYTF. In nucleotides, the CDR3 is TGTGCCAGCTCACCACCTGGGACAGGGGGCTATGGCTACACCTTC. The complete variable domain, with remaining parts taken from reference TRBV18 and TRBJ1-2, reads NAGVMQNPRHLVRRRGQEARLRCSPMKGHSHVYWYRQLPEEGLKFMVYLQKENIIDESGMPKERFSAEFPKEGPSILRIQQVVRGDSAAYFCASSPPGTGGYGYTFGSGTRLTVV.

J is TRBJ1-5 and V is TRBV28; D unclear. This CDR3 is 14 amino acids long. The V end lost 6 bases, the J end lost 7 bases, and 16 bases lay between the germline ends. CDR1 and CDR2 from the germline V gene are MDHEN and SYDVKM. CDR3 in DNA: TGTGCCAGCAGCCCCTATCATCGGTACCAGCCCCAGCATTTT. Translated: CASSPYHRYQPQHF.

The chain links TRBV6-5 to TRBJ1-2, with D uncertain. Germline CDR1 is MNHEY and CDR2 is SVGAGI. The length of the CDR3 is 14 residues. Between the trimmed V and J ends, which lost 6 bases and 4 bases, there was a span of 15 bases. The CDR3 nucleotides are TGTGCCAGCAGCCCGCGATATTTCGGCTATGGCTACACCTTC. Its protein product is CASSPRYFGYGYTF.

The genes are TRBV5-3 and TRBJ2-5, with TRBD2 identical over 9 bases. TRBV5-3 is known as an ORF, though its function is uncertain. This CDR3 is 17 amino acids long. After removal of 4 bases from V and 5 bases from J, the junction contained 15 bases not matched to a gene. In nucleotides, the CDR3 is TGTGCCAGAAGCCTAATGTTCCGCGGGAGGGCCCGGGAGACCCAGTACTTC. It specifies CARSLMFRGRARETQYF.

The chain links TRBV30 to TRBJ1-2; unclear D gene. Per germline, CDR1 GTSNPN and CDR2 SVGIG (reference sequence). This CDR3 contains 11 residues. The V and J ends lost 5 bases and 4 bases respectively, with 8 bases between them. In DNA form, the CDR3 reads TGTGCCTGGGACTGGAGCTATGGCTACACCTTC. This encodes CAWDWSYGYTF.

The chain employs TRBV9 and TRBJ1-4; 7 bases fit TRBD1. CDR3 size: 15 residues. Trimming at V came to 5 bases and at J to 2 bases, leaving 6 bases not matched to a gene. CDR1 is SGDLS and CDR2 is YYNGEE in the germline V gene. The DNA of the CDR3 is TGTGCCAGCAGTCTAGGGGGCTCGACTAATGAAAAACTGTTTTTT. Translating gives CASSLGGSTNEKLFF. Full variable domain (rest looked up from reference TRBV9 and TRBJ1-4): DSGVTQTPKHLITATGQRVTLRCSPRSGDLSVYWYQQSLDQGLQFLIQYYNGEERAKGNILERFSAQQFPDLHSELNLSSLELGDSALYFCASSLGGSTNEKLFFGSGTQLSVL.

The rearrangement uses TRBV6-6 and TRBJ2-7; D is possibly TRBD1 (6 bases). Deletions cut 6 bases from V and 4 bases from J, with 16 bases between. The CDR3 has 14 residues. CDR1 is MNHNY, CDR2 SVGAGI, per germline (reference sequence). The CDR3 nucleotides read TGTGCCAGCAGACCCCAGATGGACAGTTACGAGCAGTACTTC. This translates into CASRPQMDSYEQYF.

The V and J genes are TRBV28 and TRBJ2-2; TRBD1 matches 9 bases. The CDR3 covers 19 residues. The V gene end was trimmed by 5 bases and the J gene end by 4 bases; junction bases not matched to a gene: 17. Germline CDR1 MDHEN, CDR2 SYDVKM. The CDR3 nucleotides are TGTGCCAGCAGTCCTCAACCCGGACAGGGGAGAGATAGCACCGGGGAGCTGTTTTTT. It yields the protein CASSPQPGQGRDSTGELFF. The full variable domain, in which reference TRBV28 and TRBJ2-2 provide the parts outside the CDR3, is DVKVTQSSRYLVKRTGEKVFLECVQDMDHENMFWYRQDPGLGLRLIYFSYDVKMKEKGDIPEGYSVSREKKERFSLILESASTNQTSMYLCASSPQPGQGRDSTGELFFGEGSRLTVL.

This clone was counted between two and nine times. J is TRBJ1-2 and V is TRBV29-1; possible D gene TRBD1, 5 bases. The V gene's germline CDR1 is SQVTM and CDR2 ANQGSEA. The CDR3 contains 13 residues. V shed 2 bases and J shed 4 bases, with 11 bases lying between them. The CDR3 sequence is CSVERGVGYGYTF. CDR3 coding DNA: TGCAGCGTTGAAAGGGGCGTCGGCTATGGCTACACCTTC.

CDR3 in DNA: TGTGCCAGCATGCGTGGCGGGGGTTCCGAAGCTTTCTTT. Its protein is CASMRGGGSEAFF. This chain joins TRBV27 and TRBJ1-1, with D possibly being TRBD1 (5 bases). Trimming took 7 bases from V and 8 from J, leaving 17 bases between them. This CDR3 is built from 13 residues. The germline V gene has CDR1 MNHEY and CDR2 SMNVEV (reference sequence).

V usage is TRBV30 and J usage is TRBJ2-4, with 9 bases matching TRBD1. Germline lookup yields CDR1 GTSNPN and CDR2 SVGIG (reference sequence). J lost 3 bases, V lost 0 bases, and 3 bases had no gene match. The CDR3 extends over 15 amino acids. The CDR3 nucleotides are TGTGCCTGGAGTGTACAGGGGGCCTTCAAAAACATTCAGTACTTC. Translated: CAWSVQGAFKNIQYF.

The chain couples TRBV19 to TRBJ1-5; 7 nucleotides match TRBD1. Germline values: CDR1 LNHDA, CDR2 SQIVND (reference sequence). This CDR3 is built from 14 residues. V trimming: 7 bases; J trimming: 2 bases; junction bases outside the gene matches: 5. The CDR3 DNA is TGTGCCAGTACTGATACAGGGGGCAATCAGCCCCAGCATTTT. It yields the protein CASTDTGGNQPQHF.

The sample holds a few counts of this clone. The CDR3 loop reads CASGTSGTYNEQFF. CDR3 coding DNA: TGTGCCAGTGGGACTAGCGGAACCTACAATGAGCAGTTCTTC. The chain has TRBV19 and TRBJ2-1; 11 positions agree with TRBD2. The CDR3 has 14 amino acids. J was trimmed by 2 bases and V by 8 bases; bases with no gene match: 2. Germline CDR1 is LNHDA and CDR2 is SQIVND (reference sequence). Using reference TRBV19 and TRBJ2-1 for the parts outside the CDR3, the full variable domain is DGGITQSPKYLFRKEGQNVTLSCEQNLNHDAMYWYRQDPGQGLRLIYYSQIVNDFQKGDIAEGYSVSREKKESFPLTVTSAQKNPTAFYLCASGTSGTYNEQFFGPGTRLTVL.

This chain uses TRBV7-3 with TRBJ2-2; D remains ambiguous. The CDR3 spans 13 residues. Germline V gives CDR1 SGHTA, CDR2 FQGTGA. Deletions cut 3 bases from V and 5 bases from J, with 7 bases between. The CDR3, as DNA: TGTGCCAGCAGCTTCCAACGGACCGGGGAGCTGTTTTTT. Protein sequence: CASSFQRTGELFF.

This clone showed up just a few times. The chain employs TRBV19 and TRBJ1-1, with TRBD1 matching 10 bases. Germline lookup yields CDR1 LNHDA and CDR2 SQIVND (reference sequence). CDR3 length equals 14 residues. The J segment lost 3 bases and the V segment lost 4 bases, leaving 2 bases of the junction unmatched. CDR3 loop: CASSTGQGYTEAFF. The CDR3 nucleotides are TGTGCCAGTAGTACGGGACAGGGGTACACTGAAGCTTTCTTT.

The chain combines TRBV9 with TRBJ2-1, with D possibly TRBD2 on 5 matching bases. V was cut by 2 bases and J by 4 bases, with 10 bases left in between. Germline V gives CDR1 SGDLS, CDR2 YYNGEE. The length of the CDR3 is 14 residues. The CDR3, as DNA: TGTGCCAGCAGCGTCGGGAACATTTACAATGAGCAGTTCTTC. Its protein product is CASSVGNIYNEQFF.

This sequence joins TRBV18 and TRBJ1-2; D may be TRBD1 (5 bases). Germline CDR1 reads KGHSH; CDR2 reads LQKENI. CDR3 length: 14 residues. The V end lost 2 bases, the J end lost 5 bases, and 12 bases lay between the germline ends. In nucleotides, the CDR3 is TGTGCCAGCTCACCAGCCAGGGAAGGGTATGGCTACACCTTC. It specifies CASSPAREGYGYTF.

As DNA, the CDR3 is TGTGCCAGCAGTGAAATACTAGCGGGAAGCACAGATACGCAGTATTTT. It is translated as CASSEILAGSTDTQYF. V gene TRBV2 combines with J gene TRBJ2-3; 10 bases agree with TRBD2. CDR1 is SNHLY and CDR2 is FYNNEI in the germline V gene. CDR3 length: 16 residues. V shed 2 bases, J shed 0 bases, and the junction held 2 bases outside the gene matches.

Concerning this clone itself: A junction boundary mismatches the germline segment, possibly from a read error. The chain uses TRBV20-1 and TRBJ1-2, with D hard to call. Germline CDR1 DFQATT, CDR2 SNEGSKA (reference sequence). This CDR3 spans 9 amino acids. As DNA, the CDR3 is TGCAGTGCTAGAGAGGCTCTCGCCTTC. The encoded protein is CSAREALAF.

The chain joins TRBV7-9 to TRBJ2-7; perhaps TRBD2 as D (6 bases). The CDR3 loop spans 16 amino acids. Germline V CDR1 and CDR2: SEHNR, FQNEAQ (reference sequence). Trimming stripped 1 base from V and 0 bases from J, with 13 bases between. Here the CDR3 reads CASSLVEGPASYEQYF. For the CDR3, the DNA is TGTGCCAGCAGCTTAGTGGAGGGGCCAGCCTCCTACGAGCAGTACTTC. Full variable domain (outside the CDR3, taken from reference TRBV7-9 and TRBJ2-7): DTGVSQNPRHKITKRGQNVTFRCDPISEHNRLYWYRQTLGQGPEFLTYFQNEAQLEKSRLLSDRFSAERPKGSFSTLEIQRTEQGDSAMYLCASSLVEGPASYEQYFGPGTRLTVT.

The rearrangement uses TRBV27 and TRBJ2-2, with 9 bases matching TRBD2. This CDR3 region has 16 residues. V gave up 7 bases and J gave up 6 bases; unmatched junction bases: 12. From germline, CDR1 is MNHEY and CDR2 SMNVEV (reference sequence). The CDR3 bases are TGTGCCAGCAAATTAGCGGGAGCAGGGTCTTCCGGGGAGCTGTTTTTT. Translation gives CASKLAGAGSSGELFF.

This chain connects TRBV7-8 to TRBJ2-5, with 11 bases that match TRBD2. The length of the CDR3 is 15 residues. The germline gives CDR1 SGHVS, CDR2 FQNEAQ. After removal of 2 bases from V and 2 bases from J, the junction contained 1 base not matched to a gene. DNA for the CDR3: TGTGCCAGCAGCTTACGACTAGCGGGGCAAGAGACCCAGTACTTC. This sequence encodes CASSLRLAGQETQYF.

Worth noting for this clone: The junction does not match germline at one end; this may be a read error. The chain couples TRBV7-7 to TRBJ2-5; possible D gene TRBD1, 6 bases. From germline, CDR1 is SSHAT and CDR2 FNYEAQ (reference sequence). This CDR3 has 16 residues. CDR3 nucleotides: TGTGCTAGCAGCACCCAGCCACAGGGAAGTGGAGAGACCCAGTACTTC. Its protein is CASSTQPQGSGETQYF.